The next 25 T cell receptor beta chains were all read from a single sample in a study of tumor and adjacent non-tumor tissue in lung cancer (dated by TCRdb to the late 2010s). Bulk unsorted tissue served as the source for RNA extraction, and RNA quality was assessed using a NanoDrop ND-1000 and an Agilent 2100. The protocol used for the library was multiplex PCR. Instrument on record: Illumina HiSeq 2500. TCRbeta libraries were constructed through three rounds of nested PCR with primers (Table S4) according to protocols modified from ARM-PCR. In TCRdb, the public reads were trimmed at Q25 with fastp and aligned with MiXCR, with productive beta chains retained. Each entry merges the rows of one CDR3 protein and shows their most common DNA and genes. The sample table holds 70,000 or so distinct CDR3 sequences, of which approximately 63% were seen once. Over 20% of the sample rests with the top ten.

The sequencing sample was made of lung tumor tissue. Receptors were obtained from a man aged 50 or older with non-small cell lung cancer.

This clonotype has more than one count but fewer than ten. One junction end does not reproduce the germline sequence, and a read error may be involved. The genes are TRBV19 and TRBJ1-1; tentative D call: TRBD1 (6 bases). The germline V gene encodes CDR1 LNHDA and CDR2 SQIVND (reference sequence). The CDR3 runs to 14 residues. The CDR3 nucleotides read TGTGCCAGTAGTATAGCCAGGGGCGACACTGAAGCTTCCTTT. Protein: CASSIARGDTEASF.

This clonotype has only a few counts. This may be a read error: a much more frequent sequence differs by one nucleotide. The V call is TRBV6-1, the J call TRBJ1-5; D is undetermined. The CDR3 spans 14 residues. The germline gives CDR1 MNHNS, CDR2 SASEGT. The CDR3 region is CASSEMRSNQSQHF. CDR3 in DNA: TGTGCCAGCAGTGAAATGCGGAGCAATCAGTCCCAGCATTTT.

The table lists this clonotype with a count of one. Since no conserved phenylalanine or tryptophan closes the CDR3, a read error is the likely cause. CDR3 bases: TGCAGCGCTACAGGGGGCCGTACAGATACGCAGTATTTG. It specifies CSATGGRTDTQYL. The rearrangement joins TRBV29-1 to TRBJ2-3, with 9 bases that match TRBD1. With 7 bases clipped from V and 3 bases from J, the junction kept 5 bases outside the gene matches. CDR1 and CDR2 (germline): SQVTM, ANQGSEA. The CDR3 is made up of 13 amino acids.

This clonotype has at least ten counts. The gene calls are TRBV6-2 or TRBV6-3 and TRBJ2-7, with D unresolved. V shed 2 bases and J shed 1 base, with 6 bases lying between them. The CDR3 runs to 13 residues. Per the germline V gene, CDR1 is MNHEY and CDR2 is SVGEGT. CDR3 sequence reads: CASSYHVSYEQYF. CDR3 DNA: TGTGCCAGCAGTTACCACGTATCCTACGAGCAGTACTTC.

This clonotype was recorded only once. This is likely a read error, given that the CDR3 carries no conserved phenylalanine or tryptophan at its end. The J gene is TRBJ1-1, the V gene TRBV6-5; D is unresolved. The V and J ends lost 7 bases and 8 bases respectively, with 17 bases between them. The length of the CDR3 is 13 residues. Germline loops: CDR1 MNHEY, CDR2 SVGAGI. The CDR3 loop is CASTFPGVSEAFI. The CDR3, as DNA: TGTGCCAGCACTTTCCCCGGGGTCTCCGAAGCTTTCATT.

Ten or more counts support this clonotype. The chain couples TRBV25-1 to TRBJ1-2; D is perhaps TRBD1 (5 bases). The ends were cut back, 6 bases at V and 7 bases at J, with 9 bases in the middle. The V gene's germline CDR1 is MGHDK and CDR2 SYGVNS. The CDR3 is 11 amino acids. Here the CDR3 reads CASRYGGGYTF. The CDR3 DNA is TGTGCCAGCAGATACGGGGGTGGCTACACCTTC.

The chain employs TRBV28 and TRBJ2-2, with D tentatively TRBD2 (5 bases). The germline V and J ends were trimmed by 6 bases and 6 bases, with 17 bases remaining between them. The CDR3 is 15 residues long. Germline assignment: CDR1 MDHEN and CDR2 SYDVKM. CDR3 residues: CASSPYGDEAGELFF. CDR3 bases: TGTGCCAGCAGCCCTTACGGGGATGAGGCCGGGGAGCTGTTTTTT.

In its sample, this clonotype was seen a few times. The gene calls are TRBV20-1 and TRBJ2-4; weak D call: TRBD2 (6 bases). The CDR3 consists of 13 residues. The V gene lost 1 base and the J gene lost 9 bases, with 13 bases spanning the gap. From germline, CDR1 is DFQATT and CDR2 SNEGSKA (reference sequence). Here the CDR3 reads CSARAPLGGIQYF. In nucleotides, the CDR3 is TGCAGTGCTAGAGCGCCCCTCGGGGGCATTCAGTACTTC.

To note about this clonotype: Given a much more abundant clone one base away, this may be a read error. The chain employs TRBV20-1 and TRBJ2-7; tentative D call: TRBD2 (5 bases). The V end was cut by 2 bases, the J end by 3 bases, with 17 bases between. CDR3 size: 15 residues. The V gene's germline CDR1 is DFQATT and CDR2 SNEGSKA (reference sequence). The CDR3 is CSARFGSRRIYEQYF. CDR3 coding DNA: TGCAGTGCTAGATTTGGTAGCAGGAGGATCTACGAGCAGTACTTC.

Comments on this clonotype: Relative to the germline gene, one junction end is altered; a read error may explain this. The V gene is TRBV14, the J gene TRBJ2-1; D is unresolved. Germline V gene sequence: CDR1 SGHDN, CDR2 FVKESK. This CDR3 has 16 residues. CDR3 nucleotide sequence: TGTGCCAGCAGCCCGTTTGCGGAGTACTCCTACAGTGAGCAGTTCTTC. It yields the protein CASSPFAEYSYSEQFF.

As to this clonotype: Its ends do not fully match the called genes, so a read error is possible. This chain connects TRBV5-1 to TRBJ1-3; D gene ambiguous. The CDR3 is 15 residues long. Germline CDR1 reads SGHRS; CDR2 reads YFSETQ. The chain's CDR3 is CASRRDLSSGNTVYF. CDR3 coding DNA: TGCGCCAGCAGGAGAGACCTGAGCTCTGGAAACACCGTATATTTT.

As concerns this clonotype: At one end the junction does not follow the germline gene, possibly because of a read error. The chain combines TRBV29-1 with TRBJ2-6; D is perhaps TRBD1 or TRBD2 (5 bases each). Germline lookup yields CDR1 SQVTM and CDR2 ANQGSEA. The CDR3 is 13 amino acids. CDR3 nucleotides: TGCAGCGCGGGGACGTCTGGGGTCAACGTCCTGACTTTC. The encoded protein is CSAGTSGVNVLTF.

As concerns this clonotype: One end of the junction does not line up with germline, which may come from a read error. The rearrangement uses TRBV7-9 and TRBJ2-6, with D perhaps matching TRBD2 (6 bases). Germline V gene lookup returns CDR1 SEHNR and CDR2 FQNEAQ (reference sequence). The CDR3 is made up of 18 amino acids. As DNA, the CDR3 is TGTGCCAGCAGCACCCGGGACTCAAAAACCTCTGGGGTCAACGTCCTGACTTTC. It yields the protein CASSTRDSKTSGVNVLTF.

Note on this clonotype: A much larger clone differs from this one at a single base, so this may be a read error. The chain couples TRBV7-9 to TRBJ2-1; D remains unclear. This CDR3 has 11 residues. Germline CDR1 and CDR2: SEHNR and FQNEAQ (reference sequence). V shed 5 bases and J shed 12 bases, with 11 bases lying between them. The CDR3 nucleotides read TGTGCCAGCAGCCAAATTGATGTGCAGTTCTTC. Its translation is CASSQIDVQFF.

A few counts support this clonotype. In DNA, the CDR3 is TGTGCCAGCAACTCCGGGACAGGGGGCCTTGAAGCTTTCTTT. Translated, it gives CASNSGTGGLEAFF. The chain is built from TRBV5-4 and TRBJ1-1; TRBD1 matches at 12 bases. The CDR3 loop spans 14 amino acids. Looked up from germline, CDR1 is SGHNT and CDR2 is YYREEE (reference sequence). The J segment lost 7 bases and the V segment lost 6 bases, leaving 7 bases of the junction unmatched.

This clonotype has just a few counts. A read error may produce the germline difference seen at one junction end. The CDR3 protein is CPSSKQRVRTDRQYF. CDR3 nucleotide sequence: TGTCCCAGCAGCAAACAGCGGGTGCGCACAGATAGGCAGTATTTT. The chain joins TRBV11-2 to TRBJ2-3; a possible D gene is TRBD2 (6 bases). The germline V gene has CDR1 SGHAT and CDR2 FQNNGV. The CDR3 spans 15 residues.

This clonotype was detected many times. The chain couples TRBV12-3 or TRBV12-4 to TRBJ1-5; D is ambiguous. The CDR3 runs to 11 residues. Trimming stripped 2 bases from V and 7 bases from J, with 3 bases between. The CDR3 protein is CASSLTQPQHF. The CDR3 DNA sequence: TGTGCCAGCAGTTTAACCCAGCCCCAGCATTTT.

Points on this clonotype: The junction differs from germline at one of its ends, possibly a read error. The CDR3 loop reads CASSRQTSWPQETQCF. The CDR3 DNA sequence: TGCGCCAGCAGCCGTCAGACTAGCTGGCCCCAAGAGACCCAGTGCTTC. The chain employs TRBV5-1 and TRBJ2-5, with 7 bases aligning to TRBD2. This CDR3 region has 16 residues. Germline CDR1 and CDR2: SGHRS and YFSETQ.

This clonotype has at least ten counts. The chain uses TRBV11-2 and TRBJ2-5, with 8 bases aligning to TRBD2. V was pared by 5 bases and J by 4 bases, with 9 bases of the junction left unmatched. This CDR3 is 15 amino acids long. Germline CDR1 and CDR2: SGHAT and FQNNGV. The CDR3: CASSPRGGVPETQYF. The CDR3 coding sequence is TGTGCCAGCAGCCCCCGGGGGGGGGTCCCAGAGACCCAGTACTTC.

Notes on this clonotype: It is likely a read error, because the conserved phenylalanine at the end of the CDR3 is missing. The DNA is omitted, as the CDR3 cannot be located on it reliably, and the CDR3 follows TCRdb's listing. J is TRBJ1-1 and V is TRBV29-1. The V gene's germline CDR1 is SQVTM and CDR2 ANQGSEA. The CDR3 is 12 residues long, counting both termini. The CDR3 region is CSARVGDTEALL.

To note about this clonotype: A read error may explain this, as a much larger clone is one base away. The chain carries TRBV5-5 and TRBJ1-2; D uncertain. The CDR3 contains 12 residues. Germline CDR1 SGHKS, CDR2 YYEKEE (reference sequence). For the CDR3, the DNA is TGTGCCAGCAGCGAGGGCTACTATGGCTCCACCTTC. Translation: CASSEGYYGSTF. The whole variable domain, remainder taken from reference TRBV5-5 and TRBJ1-2, is DAGVTQSPTHLIKTRGQQVTLRCSPISGHKSVSWYQQVLGQGPQFIFQYYEKEERGRGNFPDRFSARQFPNYSSELNVNALLLGDSALYLCASSEGYYGSTFGSGTRLTVV.

This clonotype has just a few counts. V usage is TRBV7-9 and J usage is TRBJ1-4, with D perhaps TRBD1 (5 bases). Trimming took off 2 bases at V and 4 bases at J, with 5 bases between the two ends. Per the germline V gene, CDR1 is SEHNR and CDR2 is FQNEAQ (reference sequence). The CDR3 spans 13 residues. The DNA for the CDR3 is TGTGCCAGCAGCTTACAGGGTAATGAAAAACTGTTTTTT. This sequence encodes CASSLQGNEKLFF.

A note on this clonotype: It may be a read error: a sequence one base away is much more abundant. Here the CDR3 DNA reads TGTGCCAGCAGCACAGCGGGGCCGTCTTCCGAGCAGTACTTC. This translates into CASSTAGPSSEQYF. The chain joins TRBV12-3 or TRBV12-4 to TRBJ2-7; 7 positions match TRBD2. V shed 6 bases and J 6 bases; nucleotides not matched to a gene: 11. This CDR3 is built from 14 residues.

This clonotype has ten or more counts. The chain combines TRBV4-2 with TRBJ2-1, with 7 bases aligning to TRBD2. CDR3 length: 15 amino acids. Germline V gives CDR1 LGHNA, CDR2 YNFKEQ. V trimming: 1 base; J trimming: 1 base; junction bases outside the gene matches: 1. The CDR3 is CASSQVLASYNEQFF. The CDR3 bases are TGTGCCAGCAGCCAAGTACTAGCGTCCTACAATGAGCAGTTCTTC.

The chain links TRBV6-2 or TRBV6-3 to TRBJ1-5; D is ambiguous. From germline, CDR1 is MNHEY and CDR2 SVGEGT. Trimming pared 2 bases from V and 3 bases from J, leaving 8 bases between. This CDR3 region has 14 residues. For the CDR3, the DNA is TGTGCCAGCAGTTACAGTGTGTTCAATCAGCCCCAGCATTTT. This gives the protein CASSYSVFNQPQHF.